The clone carrying this TCR beta chain was seen just once. The source of the sample is a study of blood T cell repertoires in COVID-19. About the study: The analysed material was cDNA or gDNA that came from T cells, B-cell-depleted T cells, or PBMCs.

The V and J ends lost 0 bases and 0 bases respectively, with 12 bases between them. The germline V gene has CDR1 MGHRA and CDR2 YSYEKL. The CDR3 runs 16 residues. Under the authors' procedure: Cell counts per sample came from amplifying reference gene primers. Only in-frame clones appear in the TCRdb table, and some are missing; sequencing was by immunoSEQ multiplex PCR. V and J calls and clone size are as listed in that table; D and trimming were resolved from the DNA. The sample consists of 180,000 or so clones, 85% to 90% of them appearing once. Researchers sorted participants into cohorts using their self-reported clinical history. The study counted Cohort 3 donors as recovered given two negative PCRs, clearance, or symptom resolution.

The sequenced material came from PBMCs or T cells enriched from blood (not recorded which). The TCR originated in a man between 40 and 49 years old who had recovered from COVID-19. The chain couples TRBV4-1 to TRBJ2-7; the D gene is possibly TRBD2 (6 bases). This CDR3 is CASSQDEAGSSYEQYF. DNA of the CDR3: TGCGCCAGCAGCCAAGATGAGGCGGGGAGCTCCTACGAGCAGTACTTC.